A single sample is the source of the 26 T cell receptor beta chains below, sequenced in a study of T cells in Graves' hyperthyroidism and ophthalmopathy. The TCR beta CDR3 regions underwent amplification using RNA transcripts as the source. During a first-round RT-PCR of the TCR CDR3, the HTBI primer set was used. TCRdb passed the multiplex PCR reads through MiXCR, listing each CDR3 protein once. The table shows about 180,000 distinct CDR3 sequences, with over 15% occurring only once. The specimen sequenced was blood. The receptors come from a woman between 50 and 59 years old with Graves' hyperthyroidism.

This chain joins TRBV5-1 and TRBJ2-3, with 10 bases fitting TRBD2. The CDR3 spans 17 residues. With 2 bases clipped from V and 6 bases from J, the junction kept 12 bases outside the gene matches. Germline CDR1 reads SGHRS; CDR2 reads YFSETQ. Written as DNA, the CDR3 is TGCGCCAGCAGCTTCACTGATAGCGGGGGGCTACCCGATACGCAGTATTTT. This encodes CASSFTDSGGLPDTQYF. The whole variable domain, filled in from reference TRBV5-1 and TRBJ2-3, reads KAGVTQTPRYLIKTRGQQVTLSCSPISGHRSVSWYQQTPGQGLQFLFEYFSETQRNKGNFPGRFSGRQFSNSRSEMNVSTLELGDSALYLCASSFTDSGGLPDTQYFGPGTRLTVL.

This clonotype has a count of ten or more. The chain joins TRBV6-1 to TRBJ2-5; 8 positions match TRBD1. After removal of 4 bases from V and 7 bases from J, the junction contained 11 bases not matched to a gene. Germline lookup yields CDR1 MNHNS and CDR2 SASEGT. CDR3 length: 15 residues. The CDR3 is CASSGRTGQGATQYF. The DNA of the CDR3 is TGTGCCAGCAGTGGACGGACAGGGCAAGGAGCGACCCAGTACTTC.

This clonotype has more than one count but fewer than ten. A much more abundant neighbour one base away suggests this may be a read error. The chain combines TRBV7-3 with TRBJ1-1, with a weak D call TRBD1 (6 bases). The CDR3 covers 14 residues. Deletions cut 3 bases from V and 6 bases from J, with 14 bases between. CDR1 is SGHTA, CDR2 FQGTGA, per germline. The CDR3 loop is CASSFTGRTAEAFF. The CDR3 bases are TGTGCCAGCAGCTTTACAGGGCGCACGGCTGAAGCTTTCTTT.

This clonotype has a count of ten or more. This chain joins TRBV7-9 and TRBJ2-7; 8 bases are shared with TRBD2. The CDR3 extends over 16 amino acids. With V trimmed by 4 bases and J by 3 bases, 11 bases remained unmatched. The germline gives CDR1 SEHNR, CDR2 FQNEAQ (reference sequence). CDR3 protein: CASSSLTSATHYEQYF. CDR3 bases: TGTGCCAGCAGCTCGCTGACTAGCGCAACCCACTACGAGCAGTACTTC.

This clonotype was counted at least ten times. This chain links TRBV10-2 with TRBJ2-2, with D possibly matching TRBD1 (6 bases). Trimming cost V 6 bases and J 4 bases, with 9 bases left between them. The CDR3 spans 13 residues. The germline CDR1 and CDR2 sequences are WSHSY and SAAADI. The CDR3: CASRGAFTGELFF. CDR3 DNA sequence: TGCGCCAGCAGGGGGGCCTTCACCGGGGAGCTGTTTTTT.

The table lists this clonotype with many counts. This rearrangement joins TRBV11-1 to TRBJ2-1, with D hard to call. The ends were cut back, 5 bases at V and 0 bases at J, with 11 bases in the middle. The CDR3 is 15 amino acids. Germline loops: CDR1 SGHAT, CDR2 FQDESV (reference sequence). The CDR3 sequence: CASSVRDLSYNEQFF. The CDR3 region has the DNA TGTGCCAGCAGCGTCAGAGACCTCTCCTACAATGAGCAGTTCTTC.

There are many counts of this clonotype. The chain joins TRBV3-1 to TRBJ1-1; tentatively, D is TRBD1 (5 bases). This CDR3 is built from 14 residues. Germline-derived CDR1 and CDR2 are LGHDT and YNNKEL (reference sequence). The germline V and J ends were trimmed by 2 bases and 3 bases, with 10 bases remaining between them. In DNA, the CDR3 is TGTGCCAGCAGCCAAAACGGGGGGGACACTGAAGCTTTCTTT. It codes for CASSQNGGDTEAFF.

This clonotype came up many times. The V and J genes are TRBV6-1 and TRBJ2-3; 12 bases line up with TRBD2. CDR1 and CDR2 (germline): MNHNS, SASEGT. After removal of 10 bases from V and 4 bases from J, the junction contained 6 bases not matched to a gene. The length of the CDR3 is 14 residues. CDR3 in amino acids: CATSLAGGADTQYF. The DNA for the CDR3 is TGTGCCACCTCTCTAGCGGGGGGGGCAGATACGCAGTATTTT.

This clonotype was seen a handful of times. The rearrangement uses TRBV12-3 or TRBV12-4 and TRBJ2-6; D is unresolved. The CDR3 is 14 residues long. Trimming removed 4 bases at V and 0 bases at J, with 4 bases between. The CDR3 DNA is TGTGCCAGCAGTTACAGCTCTGGGGCCAACGTCCTGACTTTC. It is translated as CASSYSSGANVLTF.

The rearrangement joins TRBV7-8 to TRBJ1-2, with D unresolved. V lost 7 bases, J lost 3 bases, and 12 bases lay in between. Germline V gives CDR1 SGHVS, CDR2 FQNEAQ. The CDR3 extends over 13 amino acids. The CDR3 protein is CASTPAGYYGYTF. CDR3 sequence (DNA): TGTGCCAGCACCCCCGCGGGATACTATGGCTACACCTTC.

In its sample, this clonotype was seen many times. The chain is built from TRBV20-1 and TRBJ2-7; tentatively, D is TRBD2 (6 bases). CDR1 and CDR2 (germline): DFQATT, SNEGSKA (reference sequence). The V end lost 1 base, the J end lost 3 bases, and 13 bases lay between the germline ends. This CDR3 has 14 residues. The CDR3 region is CSARARGNDYEQYF. CDR3 coding DNA: TGCAGTGCTAGAGCCCGGGGGAACGACTACGAGCAGTACTTC.

This clonotype turned up a few times. CDR3 sequence: CASSSPGRGGTSNYGYTF. In DNA form, the CDR3 reads TGTGCCAGCAGTTCCCCGGGGAGAGGGGGCACTTCTAACTATGGCTACACCTTC. The chain recombines TRBV6-1 with TRBJ1-2, with 7 bases fitting TRBD1. The junction had 15 bases not matched to a gene; V was cut back by 5 bases and J by 0 bases. Looked up from germline, CDR1 is MNHNS and CDR2 is SASEGT. CDR3 length equals 18 residues.

The table lists this clonotype with many counts. This rearrangement joins TRBV18 to TRBJ2-5; D is unresolved. The CDR3 is 14 residues long. With 2 bases removed from V and 1 base from J, the gap between germline ends came to 8 bases. Germline V gene data show CDR1 as KGHSH and CDR2 as LQKENI. CDR3 residues: CASSPTTVQETQYF. DNA for the CDR3: TGTGCCAGCTCACCAACTACAGTCCAAGAGACCCAGTACTTC.

The V and J genes are TRBV9 and TRBJ1-2, with D perhaps TRBD1 (5 bases). Trimming shortened V by 2 bases and J by 4 bases, and 9 bases separated the two germline ends. Germline-derived CDR1 and CDR2 are SGDLS and YYNGEE. This CDR3 spans 13 amino acids. The CDR3 region has the DNA TGTGCCAGCAGCGTGGGGGGGAGCTATGGCTACACCTTC. It codes for CASSVGGSYGYTF.

The gene calls are TRBV9 and TRBJ1-1; possibly TRBD1 for D (5 bases). The CDR3 has 15 amino acids. CDR1 is SGDLS, CDR2 YYNGEE, per germline. Trimming left V 6 bases short and J 0 bases short, with 15 bases between. The CDR3 DNA sequence: TGTGCCAGCACCCCCCTGGGGGGTATGAACACTGAAGCTTTCTTT. As protein: CASTPLGGMNTEAFF.

In this sample, this clonotype turned up many times. This sequence joins TRBV27 and TRBJ1-1, with 8 bases identical to TRBD1. The ends lost 6 bases at V and 6 bases at J; junction bases unmatched: 6. From germline, CDR1 is MNHEY and CDR2 SMNVEV (reference sequence). This CDR3 spans 13 amino acids. In nucleotides, the CDR3 is TGTGCCAGCAGCGACAGGGGTTCGTCTGAAGCTTTCTTT. The encoded protein is CASSDRGSSEAFF.

V is TRBV11-2 and J is TRBJ1-1, with 11 bases aligning to TRBD1. V was pared by 5 bases and J by 11 bases, with 10 bases of the junction left unmatched. Germline CDR1 SGHAT, CDR2 FQNNGV. This CDR3 is 14 amino acids long. The CDR3 region has the DNA TGTGCCAGCAGCAATACCGGGACAGGGGGTAGGGCTTTCTTT. Protein sequence: CASSNTGTGGRAFF.

This clonotype was counted at least ten times. The rearrangement joins TRBV7-9 to TRBJ2-1; D is perhaps TRBD2 (5 bases). The CDR3 runs 14 residues. Trimming took 2 bases from V and 4 from J, leaving 9 bases between them. The V gene's germline CDR1 is SEHNR and CDR2 FQNEAQ (reference sequence). The CDR3 region is CASSLYAGYNEQFF. The CDR3 DNA is TGTGCCAGCAGCTTATATGCGGGTTACAATGAGCAGTTCTTC.

The chain combines TRBV2 with TRBJ2-7, with D uncertain. The CDR3 totals 12 residues. CDR1 is SNHLY and CDR2 is FYNNEI in the germline V gene. Between the trimmed V and J ends, which lost 4 bases and 4 bases, there was a span of 8 bases. CDR3 loop: CASSAAYYEQYF. The CDR3 DNA is TGTGCCAGCAGTGCGGCCTATTACGAGCAGTACTTC.

V is TRBV7-9 and J is TRBJ2-7, with D perhaps matching TRBD2 (6 bases). The V and J ends lost 1 base and 0 bases respectively, with 10 bases between them. The germline V gene encodes CDR1 SEHNR and CDR2 FQNEAQ (reference sequence). The CDR3 has 15 amino acids. CDR3: CASSLVRGSSYEQYF. The CDR3 coding sequence is TGTGCCAGCAGCTTAGTCCGGGGGAGCTCCTACGAGCAGTACTTC.

This clonotype was detected ten times or more. The chain couples TRBV18 to TRBJ2-1, with 7 bases aligning to TRBD1. From germline, CDR1 is KGHSH and CDR2 LQKENI. Trimming cost V 3 bases and J 5 bases; bases outside gene matches: 10. There are 16 residues in the CDR3. The chain's CDR3 is CASSPSARDSHNEQFF. The CDR3, as DNA: TGTGCCAGCTCACCTTCCGCCAGGGACAGTCACAATGAGCAGTTCTTC.

This clonotype was counted many times. The chain uses TRBV7-9 and TRBJ1-2; D call uncertain. With 5 bases removed from V and 7 bases from J, the gap between germline ends came to 17 bases. The CDR3 is made up of 14 amino acids. CDR1 SEHNR and CDR2 FQNEAQ come from the germline V gene (reference sequence). CDR3 bases: TGTGCCAGCAGCCTGCCGGGTTTGGATGGTGGCTACACCTTC. It translates to CASSLPGLDGGYTF. The variable domain in full, with the rest retrieved from reference TRBV7-9 and TRBJ1-2, is DTGVSQNPRHKITKRGQNVTFRCDPISEHNRLYWYRQTLGQGPEFLTYFQNEAQLEKSRLLSDRFSAERPKGSFSTLEIQRTEQGDSAMYLCASSLPGLDGGYTFGSGTRLTVV.

This chain joins TRBV11-3 and TRBJ2-5; tentatively, D is TRBD1 (5 bases). The CDR3 spans 15 residues. Germline values: CDR1 SGHNT, CDR2 YENEEA. Trimming pared 3 bases from V and 5 bases from J, leaving 16 bases between. CDR3 DNA: TGTGCCAGCAGCTTCAGAGCAGGGTCGGCGGAGACCCAGTACTTC. Its translation: CASSFRAGSAETQYF.

This clonotype has ten or more counts. The chain is built from TRBV19 and TRBJ2-3, with D unresolved. The CDR3 consists of 14 residues. V lost 8 bases and J 4 bases, leaving 16 bases between the germline ends. Germline CDR1 and CDR2: LNHDA and SQIVND (reference sequence). The CDR3 region has the DNA TGTGCCAGTGCCCCCCAGGAGTTATCAGATACGCAGTATTTT. It translates to CASAPQELSDTQYF.

This clonotype was counted ten times or more. V is TRBV3-1 and J is TRBJ2-3; 7 bases line up with TRBD1. V was clipped by 2 bases and J by 7 bases; unmatched bases: 9. The CDR3 covers 15 residues. Germline assignment: CDR1 LGHDT and CDR2 YNNKEL (reference sequence). CDR3 protein: CASSQIRQGPHTQYF. DNA for the CDR3: TGTGCCAGCAGCCAAATCAGACAGGGCCCCCATACGCAGTATTTT.

There are many counts of this clonotype. The V gene is TRBV6-1, the J gene TRBJ1-1; maybe TRBD1 (5 bases). V dropped 5 bases and J dropped 3 bases, with 13 bases sitting between them. This CDR3 comprises 14 residues. The germline gives CDR1 MNHNS, CDR2 SASEGT. The DNA of the CDR3 is TGTGCCAGCAGTTCCCGGGGGGAATACACTGAAGCTTTCTTT. It yields the protein CASSSRGEYTEAFF.